There are many counts of the clone carrying this T cell receptor beta chain. The healthy controls volunteered at a blood bank in Maryland, USA. The sorted libraries involved the use of around 1 million CD4+ or CD8+ T cells. The V gene's germline CDR1 is MNHEY and CDR2 SVGEGT. The CDR3 consists of 12 residues. The germline V and J ends were trimmed by 6 bases and 11 bases, with 14 bases remaining between them. The source of the sample is a study of neurological immune-mediated disorders. The cDNA came from 5'RACE, which used 10-nucleotide random UMIs. A single run covered 15-18 subjects with over 170 million TCR-beta sequences. A single record per CDR3 protein comes from TCRdb applying MiXCR to the 5' RACE reads. The repertoire holds about 30,000 distinct CDR3 sequences, 5.5% to 7% seen once, with approximately 2% in the top ten.

The receptor was isolated from a woman aged 45 to 65 in good health. V usage is TRBV6-2 or TRBV6-3 and J usage is TRBJ1-5; D ambiguous. The sequencing sample was made of CD4+ T cells from blood. CDR3 sequence: CASSIGSRAQHF. CDR3 in DNA: TGTGCCAGCAGCATCGGCTCTCGGGCCCAGCATTTT.